This T cell receptor beta chain was documented in a study of lymphopenia after photon versus proton radiotherapy. General observations from the study: Relative stability marked proton patients; photon patients lost diversity and naive cells. Post-nadir TCR diversity decline inversely tracked overall survival among those who died. Oligoclonal CD8+ Temra expansion after nadir drove photon patients' diversity drop.

For this clone: The antigen remains unidentified.

Trimming took 6 bases from V and 5 from J, leaving 8 bases between them. Per the germline V gene, CDR1 is LNHDA and CDR2 is SQIVND (reference sequence). This CDR3 comprises 11 residues. Using immunoSEQ multiplex PCR, the repertoire was profiled, and TCRdb retains in-frame clones only, with some absent. The data contain roughly 14,000 clones, about nine tenths of them singletons. The source was peripheral blood, collected from a patient treated with proton-based radiotherapy. This clonotype was sampled from a man aged 70 or older with pancreatic cancer. The J gene is TRBJ2-7, the V gene TRBV19; maybe TRBD1 (5 bases). The chain's CDR3 is CASRTGNEQYF. The CDR3 DNA sequence: TGTGCCAGTAGAACAGGTAACGAGCAGTACTTC.